Ten or more counts support the clone carrying this TCR beta chain. TRAV and TRBV primers primed cDNA for both TCRalpha and TCRbeta. TCR amplification involved 20 PCR cycles with a constant-region primer and V-primer adapter. Each CDR3 protein is one row after TCRdb ran MiXCR on the reads. This sample yields 75,000 to 95,000 distinct CDR3 sequences, of which less than 25% are seen a single time; 9.5% to 15% belongs to the top ten. This sample was included in a study of low-dose radiotherapy and immunotherapy resistance in tumors. Study as a whole: Cohort 2 patients were irradiated with 1 Gy every two weeks, reaching 13 Gy over 26 weeks.

Time point of the sample: after trial treatment. The treatment was: LDRT plus nivolumab, ipilimumab, low-dose cyclophosphamide and aspirin (RACIN trial). The sequencing used PBMCs, collected after low-dose radiotherapy plus immunotherapy. The source of this sequence is a female donor with ovarian cancer.

DNA of the CDR3: TGTGCCAGCAGCCAAACGACAGCCAATACAGATACGCAGTATTTT. It translates to CASSQTTANTDTQYF. The rearrangement joins TRBV3-1 to TRBJ2-3, with D tentatively TRBD1 (5 bases). This CDR3 spans 15 amino acids. The germline V and J ends were trimmed by 2 bases and 3 bases, with 12 bases remaining between them. The germline V gene has CDR1 LGHDT and CDR2 YNNKEL (reference sequence).